The clone carrying this T cell receptor (beta chain) has a count of ten or more. Its specificity is unknown. CD4+ or CD8+ T cells, about 950,000 per library, were used for sorted libraries. With 10-nucleotide random UMIs, 5'RACE was used to make the cDNA. TCRdb recomputed calls from the 5' RACE reads with MiXCR, one row per CDR3 protein. The sample records tens of thousands of distinct CDR3 sequences, around 6.2% being singletons. This sample is part of a study of neurological immune-mediated disorders. Study-wide results and caveats: The highest TCR clonal expansion occurred in HTLV-1-associated myelopathy; multiple sclerosis fell below healthy controls.

This CDR3 has 15 amino acids. In germline, CDR1 is MNHNS, CDR2 SASEGT. The germline V and J ends were trimmed by 3 bases and 5 bases, with 16 bases remaining between them. Source material: CD8+ T cells from blood. This rearrangement joins TRBV6-1 to TRBJ1-2, with D possibly matching TRBD1 (5 bases). This TCR derives from a man between 18 and 35 years old in good health. The CDR3 DNA is TGTGCCAGCAGTGAGGGACCGGAGGGTAGTTATGGCTACACCTTC. It codes for CASSEGPEGSYGYTF.